This TCR beta chain was identified during a study of shared clonotypes between healthy human individuals. Germline trimming cut 0 bases from V and 6 bases from J; bases unmatched to any gene: 5. CDR3 length: 16 amino acids. The germline V gene encodes CDR1 SGHRS and CDR2 YFSETQ. General study points: What limited the represented genetic and exposure-history diversity was the small number of donors.

Samples underwent the assay at deep level. Profiled with immunoSEQ multiplex PCR; TCRdb holds only in-frame clones, not every one. Of about 490,000 clones listed, 60% to 85% are singletons. This clone was seen only once. Its cognate antigen is unknown. The sequencing sample was made of PBMCs. This sequence originates from a woman aged 40 to 50 in good health. Some clones in this sample may be carry-over from other donors' samples. The chain uses TRBV5-1 and TRBJ2-1, with 11 bases aligning to TRBD2. The DNA of the CDR3 is TGCGCCAGCAGCTTGGGGGGACTAGCGGCCCTCAATGAGCAGTTCTTC. Protein: CASSLGGLAALNEQFF.